Listed here is a single TCR beta chain. CDR1 and CDR2 (germline): SQVTM, ANQGSEA. This CDR3 is 12 amino acids long. The junction had 6 bases not matched to a gene; V was cut back by 5 bases and J by 7 bases. These data originate in a study of identifying expanded T cells in peripheral blood. Assay: immunoSEQ multiplex PCR; the TCRdb copy retains only in-frame clones and omits some. The repertoire holds approximately 110,000 clones, with 85% to 90% as singletons. The sequenced sample was blood. The source of this sequence is a person aged 18 to 75 in good health. This sequence joins TRBV29-1 and TRBJ2-7; 9 nucleotides match TRBD1. CDR3 sequence (DNA): TGCAGCGTTCGAAAGGACAGGGGTGAGCAGTACTTC. Its protein product is CSVRKDRGEQYF.